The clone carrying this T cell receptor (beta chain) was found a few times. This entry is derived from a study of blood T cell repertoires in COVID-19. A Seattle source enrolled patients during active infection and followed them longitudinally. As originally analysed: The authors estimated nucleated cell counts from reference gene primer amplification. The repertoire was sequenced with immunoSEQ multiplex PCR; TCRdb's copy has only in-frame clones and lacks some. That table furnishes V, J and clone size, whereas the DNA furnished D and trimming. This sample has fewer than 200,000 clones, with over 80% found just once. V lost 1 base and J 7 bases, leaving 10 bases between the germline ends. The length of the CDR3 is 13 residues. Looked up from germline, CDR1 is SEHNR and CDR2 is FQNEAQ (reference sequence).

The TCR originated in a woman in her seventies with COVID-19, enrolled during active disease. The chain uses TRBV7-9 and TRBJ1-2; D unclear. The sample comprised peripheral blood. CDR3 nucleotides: TGTGCCAGCAGCTTAGAGGGAGGAGGTGGCTACACCTTC. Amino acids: CASSLEGGGGYTF.